This TCR beta chain was identified in a study of neurological immune-mediated disorders. General study points: In HTLV-1-associated myelopathy, TCR clonal expansion was greatest, whereas multiple sclerosis had the least, falling below healthy controls.

cDNA synthesis was performed by 5'RACE with 10-nucleotide random UMIs. Via MiXCR, TCRdb re-called the 5' RACE reads, giving one row per CDR3 protein. The sample lists about 74,000 distinct CDR3 sequences, approximately 5.2% occurring once. This clonotype was seen many times. Its specificity is unknown. The unsorted libraries were generated from a total of 2 million PBMCs, which had been stored in RNAlater at -80 C. CDR1 is DFQATT, CDR2 SNEGSKA, per germline (reference sequence). The CDR3 covers 15 residues. With 0 bases clipped from V and 2 bases from J, the junction kept 3 bases outside the gene matches.

The chain is built from TRBV20-1 and TRBJ1-2; 10 bases fit TRBD1. The sequence derives from a young man with multiple sclerosis. Sequenced material: PBMCs. Here the CDR3 DNA reads TGCAGTGCTAGAGATCCGGGACAGGGGAACTATGGCTACACCTTC. It codes for CSARDPGQGNYGYTF.